This T cell receptor beta chain was identified during a study of blood T cell repertoires in COVID-19. Per germline, CDR1 SGHKS and CDR2 YYEKEE (reference sequence). V shed 3 bases and J shed 1 base, with 16 bases lying between them. CDR3 length: 16 amino acids. During active infection, Seattle patients enrolled and were then monitored through disease. This clone was seen only a few times. Methods used by the authors: Amplified reference gene primers provided the basis for estimating nucleated cell counts. Produced via immunoSEQ multiplex PCR; TCRdb's table is partial and in-frame only. V and J calls and clone size are copied from that table; D and trimming were computed from the DNA. This sample has about 200,000 clones; 75% to 90% occur once, and the top ten carry 5.2%.

The source of this sequence is a woman in her 70s with COVID-19, enrolled during active disease. The V gene is TRBV5-5, the J gene TRBJ1-2; D might be TRBD1 (6 bases). The specimen sequenced was peripheral blood. CDR3 protein: CASSSYGTIINYGYTF. In DNA, the CDR3 is TGTGCCAGCAGCTCTTACGGGACAATCATTAACTATGGCTACACCTTC.